This T cell receptor beta chain was profiled in a study of T cells in Graves' hyperthyroidism and ophthalmopathy. Patients affected by ophthalmopathy presented a Clinical Activity Score of at least 3, a NOSPECS grade of at least 4, and disease duration below 3 months. PBMCs were collected from a 10 ml volume of fresh peripheral blood. What was amplified from RNA transcripts were TCR beta CDR3 regions. Using the HTBI primer set, a first-round RT-PCR was run on the TCR CDR3. TCRdb fed the multiplex PCR reads into MiXCR, producing one record per CDR3 protein. The sample holds approximately 250,000 distinct CDR3 sequences; about 24% are singletons and the top ten take under 40%. CDR1 is SQVTM and CDR2 is ANQGSEA in the germline V gene. The CDR3 is 12 residues long. Trimming cost V 7 bases and J 5 bases; bases outside gene matches: 6. General study points: For ophthalmopathy, model prediction preceded onset by a median approximately 6 months.

This clonotype was seen more than once but under ten times. No antigen is known for it. This clonotype was obtained from a woman in her thirties or forties with Graves' ophthalmopathy. Sequencing used blood. The genes are TRBV29-1 and TRBJ2-5; 8 bases map to TRBD2. The CDR3: CSAGRGGETQYF. DNA of the CDR3: TGCAGCGCCGGGAGGGGGGGGGAGACCCAGTACTTC. The variable domain in full, completed from reference TRBV29-1 and TRBJ2-5, reads SAVISQKPSRDICQRGTSLTIQCQVDSQVTMMFWYRQQPGQSLTLIATANQGSEATYESGFVIDKFPISRPNLTFSTLTVSNMSPEDSSIYLCSAGRGGETQYFGPGTRLLVL.